This T cell receptor beta chain is drawn from a study of T cells in Graves' hyperthyroidism and ophthalmopathy (dated by TCRdb to the late 2010s). Broadly, across the study: To identify TCR V-J signatures that set the groups apart, the researchers used a discovery cohort of roughly 100 patients, made up of roughly 40 with Graves' ophthalmopathy and some 55 with stable Graves' hyperthyroidism. The roughly 100 discovery patients were randomly divided into training and test sets at a 7:3 ratio. In addition, the study compared T-cell repertoires in thyroid tissue and in blood from five to seven Graves' hyperthyroidism patients. TCR Vbeta CDR3 sequencing of 135 peripheral blood samples (43 ophthalmopathy, over 70 hyperthyroidism and some 17 progressor patients) is reported in the paper. Whether ophthalmopathy could be predicted prospectively was tested in an independent validation cohort made up of roughly 19 hyperthyroidism patients plus 17 patients who later progressed to ophthalmopathy. After blood sampling, hyperthyroidism patients were treated with methimazole at a starting dose of 30 mg daily, and ophthalmopathy patients were treated with high-dose intravenous methylprednisolone.

The study excluded patients with uncontrolled infections, other autoimmune diseases, pregnancy or lactation. Diagnoses were based on clinical symptoms, serum thyroxine and TRAb, thyroid ultrasound and orbital computed tomography. Total RNA was extracted with Trizol reagent, and quality was checked on an Agilent 2100 Bioanalyzer. The full study reports these points: No statistical method was used to set the sample size in advance, and investigators knew the group allocation. Blood samples also contained most of the expanded thyroid clonotypes (frequency above 0.001), which suggests that blood repertoires may reflect thyroid immune responses. In validation, the model predicted progression to ophthalmopathy a median of approximately 6.3 months before onset, with about 67% sensitivity and roughly 79% specificity. A 13 V-J signature model separated ophthalmopathy from stable hyperthyroidism, with roughly 88% sensitivity and around 84% specificity in cross-validation and 80%/75% in testing.

With respect to this clonotype: What this receptor recognizes is not known. This likely comes from a read error, as the CDR3 has no conserved phenylalanine or tryptophan at its end. It is unclear where the CDR3 begins or ends on the DNA, so no DNA is shown, and the CDR3 is as TCRdb lists it.

The TCR beta CDR3 regions were amplified from RNA transcripts. The first round of RT-PCR for the TCR CDR3 was performed with the HTBI primer set and the Qiagen OneStep RT-PCR kit. A second multiplex PCR round built the libraries, followed by size selection and purification. Paired-end sequencing of the libraries was performed with 100 bp reads on an Illumina HiSeq2000. As for how the authors treated the data: SOAPnuke was used to process the raw data, throwing out any read that contained adapters or uncalled bases, had a mean Phred below 15, or lacked an exact constant-primer or identifier match. High-quality paired reads were merged with COPE v1.2.5, and unique nucleotide sequences were defined as clonotypes. MiTCR v1.1 was used to align clonotypes to the IMGT TRBV, TRBD and TRBJ reference segments. The analysis was restricted to V-J combinations with a frequency above 0.0001, which together covered 99% to 99.2% of the repertoires. A TCS score was defined as the ratio of F50 (clonal expansion) to E x V (chaos), with BLOSUM62-based TCRdist applied between CDR3 peptides within each V-J. Welch's t-statistics and random forest reduced 450 to 600 V-J features to 10 to 15, which were used in a naive Bayes classifier (R e1071). Thyroid-blood repertoire similarity was quantified with the Morisita-Horn index. TCRdb reanalyzed the raw reads on its own, using fastp at Q25 for trimming and MiXCR for clone calling, and kept in-frame beta chains. Each record represents a unique CDR3 protein, reported with the most common genes and DNA among its rows. TCRdb's processing, not the authors', yielded these V and J calls. A total of 480,000 or so distinct CDR3 sequences appear in this sample, 46% of them only once. The ten largest clones represent about 45% of the sample.

The sequenced material came from peripheral blood or thyroid tissue (not recorded which). This receptor was identified in an adult woman with Graves' disease, either hyperthyroidism or ophthalmopathy (not recorded which).

The CDR3 protein sequence reads: CASSSGLMNTGELLT. The chain is assembled from TRBV7-9 and TRBJ2-2; TRBD2, as called in the table, went unchecked against the DNA. The CDR1 and CDR2 encoded by the germline V gene (reference sequence) are SEHNR and FQNEAQ. Both ends counted, the CDR3 spans 15 residues.